Below, 32 T cell receptor beta chains from the same sample are listed, as sequenced in a study of blood T cells in healthy people across ages. Together with a sample-barcoded 5' primer, a J-beta primer mix was included in a second PCR lasting about 7 to 11 cycles. TCRdb ran MiXCR on the 5' RACE reads and lists one entry per CDR3 protein. The repertoire holds approximately 780,000 distinct CDR3 sequences, roughly 26% seen once, with roughly 3.1% in the top ten. The same sample was also used in a study of T cells of mothers and their children.

The sequenced sample consisted of blood. The receptors derive from a boy aged 5-17 years in good health.

This clonotype was seen more than once but under ten times. The rearrangement joins TRBV27 to TRBJ2-3; 7 bases map to TRBD2. Germline trimming cut 4 bases from V and 5 bases from J; bases unmatched to any gene: 6. Germline CDR1 and CDR2: MNHEY and SMNVEV (reference sequence). The CDR3 totals 14 residues. Here the CDR3 reads CASSSAGAGDTQYF. DNA of the CDR3: TGTGCCAGCAGTTCTGCGGGAGCAGGAGATACGCAGTATTTT.

This clonotype showed up just a few times. This chain links TRBV4-1 with TRBJ2-1; 11 positions agree with TRBD2. The germline CDR1 and CDR2 sequences are MGHRA and YSYEKL. CDR3 size: 15 residues. The ends lost 1 base at V and 7 bases at J; junction bases unmatched: 3. The CDR3 region is CASSQVVAGGNEQFF. The CDR3 nucleotides are TGCGCCAGCAGCCAAGTCGTAGCGGGGGGGAATGAGCAGTTCTTC.

This clonotype was seen a few times. The chain couples TRBV12-3 or TRBV12-4 to TRBJ2-3; possibly TRBD1 or TRBD2 for D (5 bases each). Trimming left V 3 bases short and J 5 bases short, with 12 bases between. The length of the CDR3 is 14 residues. The CDR3 DNA is TGTGCCAGCAGTTTGCAGGGAGAGGAAGATACGCAGTATTTT. It codes for CASSLQGEEDTQYF.

This clonotype came up a few times. V gene TRBV10-3 combines with J gene TRBJ2-5, with D perhaps matching TRBD2 (7 bases). From germline, CDR1 is ENHRY and CDR2 SYGVKD. V gave up 7 bases and J gave up 4 bases, with 16 bases separating them. The CDR3 length is 14 residues. CDR3 DNA sequence: TGTGCCATCATGGGCGAGAGGGGGGGAGAGACCCAGTACTTC. Protein sequence: CAIMGERGGETQYF.

There are a few counts of this clonotype. The rearrangement joins TRBV4-2 to TRBJ2-3; D is perhaps TRBD2 (5 bases). Deletions cut 0 bases from V and 4 bases from J, with 11 bases between. CDR3 length: 15 amino acids. Per the germline V gene, CDR1 is LGHNA and CDR2 is YNFKEQ. As DNA, the CDR3 is TGTGCCAGCAGCCAAGAATATGAGGGTGCAGATACGCAGTATTTT. It encodes CASSQEYEGADTQYF.

V is TRBV9 and J is TRBJ2-7; 8 bases are shared with TRBD1. The CDR3 loop spans 15 amino acids. Germline CDR1 is SGDLS and CDR2 is YYNGEE. J was trimmed by 7 bases and V by 4 bases; bases with no gene match: 13. The CDR3 spells CASSPRTGTLGEQYF. CDR3 in DNA: TGTGCCAGCAGCCCTAGGACAGGGACCCTCGGGGAGCAGTACTTC.

This clonotype has just a few counts. The chain employs TRBV5-1 and TRBJ2-7; 7 bases line up with TRBD1. The DNA end is a closer match to TRBJ2-1, so the J assignment may be wrong. The germline V gene encodes CDR1 SGHRS and CDR2 YFSETQ. This CDR3 has 15 amino acids. CDR3 in amino acids: CASSFRQGEYNEQFF. Here the CDR3 DNA reads TGCGCCAGCAGCTTTCGCCAGGGGGAGTACAATGAGCAGTTCTTC.

The chain uses TRBV28 and TRBJ2-3; D tentatively reads TRBD1 or TRBD2 (5 bases each). The CDR3 has 16 residues. Germline-derived CDR1 and CDR2 are MDHEN and SYDVKM. Trimming removed 6 bases from V and 0 bases from J, with 16 bases in between. CDR3 sequence (DNA): TGTGCCAGCAGACTTAAACGGGGCAGGAGCACAGATACGCAGTATTTT. Translated: CASRLKRGRSTDTQYF.

The chain recombines TRBV7-9 with TRBJ1-2, with D unresolved. Trimming stripped 8 bases from V and 4 bases from J, with 11 bases between. The CDR3 consists of 12 residues. Germline V gives CDR1 SEHNR, CDR2 FQNEAQ (reference sequence). For the CDR3, the DNA is TGTGCCAGCGCGGGTGAAGGCTATGGCTACACCTTC. Translating it yields CASAGEGYGYTF.

V is TRBV12-3 or TRBV12-4 and J is TRBJ2-5; D may be TRBD1 (8 bases). Trimming took off 6 bases at V and 3 bases at J, with 17 bases between the two ends. The CDR3 loop spans 15 amino acids. The CDR3: CASRGGQGAKETQYF. CDR3 bases: TGTGCCAGCAGGGGGGGGCAGGGGGCTAAAGAGACCCAGTACTTC.

This clonotype appeared a few times. The V gene is TRBV28, the J gene TRBJ2-7; D is uncertain. Trimming shortened V by 3 bases and J by 2 bases, and 11 bases separated the two germline ends. Germline V lookup: CDR1 MDHEN, CDR2 SYDVKM. The CDR3 totals 14 residues. This CDR3 reads CASSFFDTPYEQYF. The CDR3, as DNA: TGTGCCAGCAGTTTCTTCGACACTCCCTACGAGCAGTACTTC.

The chain carries TRBV30 and TRBJ2-1, with D possibly matching TRBD1 (6 bases). The germline V gene has CDR1 GTSNPN and CDR2 SVGIG (reference sequence). The CDR3 sequence is 12 residues long. V was cut by 4 bases and J by 8 bases, with 12 bases left in between. The CDR3 nucleotides read TGTGCCTGGATCCCCAGGGGCGATGAGCAGTTCTTC. Protein sequence: CAWIPRGDEQFF.

The chain has TRBV29-1 and TRBJ1-4; D is ambiguous. Per germline, CDR1 SQVTM and CDR2 ANQGSEA. The CDR3 has 14 amino acids. V dropped 3 bases and J dropped 0 bases, with 8 bases sitting between them. As DNA, the CDR3 is TGCAGCGTTGAGGGGTCGGCAACTAATGAAAAACTGTTTTTT. Translating it yields CSVEGSATNEKLFF.

This clonotype was seen only a few times. The V and J genes are TRBV27 and TRBJ1-5, with 7 bases aligning to TRBD1. The CDR3 extends over 16 amino acids. CDR1 MNHEY and CDR2 SMNVEV come from the germline V gene (reference sequence). V was clipped by 0 bases and J by 1 base; unmatched bases: 3. The CDR3 loop is CASSLSGDRSNQPQHF. The CDR3 DNA is TGTGCCAGCAGTTTATCTGGGGACAGAAGCAATCAGCCCCAGCATTTT.

The rearrangement uses TRBV11-2 and TRBJ1-2; 7 bases match TRBD1. J gave up 3 bases and V 4 bases, and 8 bases lay outside the gene matches. Germline V gene lookup returns CDR1 SGHAT and CDR2 FQNNGV. This CDR3 region has 15 residues. The CDR3 DNA follows: TGTGCCAGCAGCTCGTCGGACAGGCCCCACTATGGCTACACCTTC. Its translation: CASSSSDRPHYGYTF. Full variable domain (rest looked up from reference TRBV11-2 and TRBJ1-2): EAGVAQSPRYKIIEKRQSVAFWCNPISGHATLYWYQQILGQGPKLLIQFQNNGVVDDSQLPKDRFSAERLKGVDSTLKIQPAKLEDSAVYLCASSSSDRPHYGYTFGSGTRLTVV.

This sequence joins TRBV5-5 and TRBJ1-5, with 7 bases identical to TRBD1. CDR3 length equals 16 residues. The junction had 10 bases not matched to a gene; V was cut back by 2 bases and J by 5 bases. Germline CDR1 reads SGHKS; CDR2 reads YYEKEE (reference sequence). CDR3 residues: CASSFGRQGPDQPQHF. The DNA for the CDR3 is TGTGCCAGCAGCTTCGGGCGACAGGGACCTGATCAGCCCCAGCATTTT. Using reference TRBV5-5 and TRBJ1-5 for the parts outside the CDR3, the full variable domain is DAGVTQSPTHLIKTRGQQVTLRCSPISGHKSVSWYQQVLGQGPQFIFQYYEKEERGRGNFPDRFSARQFPNYSSELNVNALLLGDSALYLCASSFGRQGPDQPQHFGDGTRLSIL.

This clonotype was detected once. The V call is TRBV10-3, the J call TRBJ2-7; D gene unclear. Judging by the DNA end, TRBJ2-5 fits better; the J call may be wrong. CDR1 and CDR2 from the germline V gene are ENHRY and SYGVKD. The CDR3 consists of 12 residues. CDR3 nucleotides: TGTGCCATCAGCCCGACATCTGAGACCCAGTACTTC. It yields the protein CAISPTSETQYF.

This clonotype was observed a few times. The genes are TRBV7-9 and TRBJ1-5; 8 positions agree with TRBD1. J gave up 3 bases and V 5 bases, and 3 bases lay outside the gene matches. Germline assignment: CDR1 SEHNR and CDR2 FQNEAQ (reference sequence). The CDR3 runs 14 residues. This chain's CDR3 is CASSRTGLNQPQHF. Written as DNA, the CDR3 is TGTGCCAGCAGCCGGACAGGGCTCAATCAGCCCCAGCATTTT.

This clonotype has just a few counts. The rearrangement joins TRBV10-2 to TRBJ2-1, with 7 bases fitting TRBD1. The end of the DNA is better explained by TRBJ2-5, so the J call may be wrong. This CDR3 has 14 amino acids. The V gene's germline CDR1 is WSHSY and CDR2 SAAADI. The CDR3 protein is CASSAGTVQETQYF. The CDR3 DNA reads TGCGCCAGCAGTGCGGGGACAGTCCAAGAGACCCAGTACTTC.

This clonotype has only a few counts. Germline is not matched at one junction end, which may reflect a read error. The chain joins TRBV3-1 to TRBJ2-1; 8 bases match TRBD1. The CDR3 is made up of 16 amino acids. CDR1 and CDR2 from the germline V gene are LGHDT and YNNKEL (reference sequence). CDR3: CASSQFQGAGRETRYF. The DNA of the CDR3 is TGTGCCAGCAGCCAGTTTCAGGGGGCGGGTAGAGAGACCCGGTACTTC.

The chain links TRBV6-5 to TRBJ2-6; 9 nucleotides match TRBD1. V lost 2 bases, J lost 1 base, and 15 bases stayed unmatched. Germline CDR1 and CDR2: MNHEY and SVGAGI. The CDR3 covers 21 residues. This chain's CDR3 is CASSYRLQGAGYGSGANVLTF. The DNA for the CDR3 is TGTGCCAGCAGTTACCGTCTACAGGGGGCTGGCTATGGATCTGGGGCCAACGTCCTGACTTTC.

This clonotype occurred a few times. The rearrangement uses TRBV6-5 and TRBJ1-6; D is perhaps TRBD1 (6 bases). V was cut by 7 bases and J by 7 bases, with 11 bases left in between. Germline V gene lookup returns CDR1 MNHEY and CDR2 SVGAGI. This CDR3 is 13 amino acids long. CDR3 DNA: TGTGCCAGCACCCAGGGGAACAATTCACCCCTCCACTTT. Translation gives CASTQGNNSPLHF.

The chain carries TRBV6-6 and TRBJ2-5, with 7 bases lining up with TRBD2. Trimming cost V 6 bases and J 3 bases; bases outside gene matches: 4. The CDR3 extends over 13 amino acids. Germline values: CDR1 MNHNY, CDR2 SVGAGI (reference sequence). The DNA of the CDR3 is TGTGCCAGCAGGTCTAGCGGAAAAGAGACCCAGTACTTC. It yields the protein CASRSSGKETQYF.

The chain joins TRBV10-3 to TRBJ1-4, with D hard to call. V was clipped by 10 bases and J by 5 bases, with 14 bases between them. The V gene's germline CDR1 is ENHRY and CDR2 SYGVKD. The CDR3 covers 13 residues. CDR3 DNA: TGTGCCACCCACTATGGTCAGAATGAAAAACTGTTTTTT. This gives the protein CATHYGQNEKLFF.

The rearrangement joins TRBV9 to TRBJ2-1; 12 nucleotides line up with TRBD2. This CDR3 has 18 residues. The germline gives CDR1 SGDLS, CDR2 YYNGEE. Germline trimming cut 0 bases from V and 0 bases from J; bases unmatched to any gene: 4. The CDR3 loop is CASSVALAGGSSYNEQFF. The CDR3 nucleotides read TGTGCCAGCAGCGTAGCACTAGCGGGGGGATCCTCCTACAATGAGCAGTTCTTC.

The rearrangement uses TRBV5-6 and TRBJ1-2; D call uncertain. V lost 1 base and J 5 bases, leaving 9 bases between the germline ends. The CDR3 is 13 residues long. From germline, CDR1 is SGHDT and CDR2 YYEEEE. Here the CDR3 DNA reads TGTGCCAGCAGCTTGACCACGCGATATGGCTACACCTTC. Translating gives CASSLTTRYGYTF.

The chain recombines TRBV11-2 with TRBJ2-2; D possibly uses TRBD1 or TRBD2 (5 bases each). Germline V CDR1 and CDR2: SGHAT, FQNNGV. The CDR3 sequence is 15 residues long. Trimming took 6 bases from V and 7 from J, leaving 18 bases between them. The CDR3 region is CASRTGTLIIGELFF. The CDR3 coding sequence is TGTGCCAGCAGAACCGGGACGTTAATAATCGGGGAGCTGTTTTTT. The entire variable domain, with the rest obtained from reference TRBV11-2 and TRBJ2-2, is as follows: EAGVAQSPRYKIIEKRQSVAFWCNPISGHATLYWYQQILGQGPKLLIQFQNNGVVDDSQLPKDRFSAERLKGVDSTLKIQPAKLEDSAVYLCASRTGTLIIGELFFGEGSRLTVL.

The sample holds a few counts of this clonotype. The chain has TRBV6-1 and TRBJ2-3; D uncertain. Germline CDR1 reads MNHNS; CDR2 reads SASEGT. This CDR3 has 18 residues. Trimming shortened V by 4 bases and J by 4 bases, and 24 bases separated the two germline ends. The CDR3 nucleotides are TGTGCCAGCAGTGGCCGACACTGGGGTATAGGTAGTGCAGATACGCAGTATTTT. Amino acids: CASSGRHWGIGSADTQYF.

In nucleotides, the CDR3 is TGCGCCAGCAGCTTGTATCCCCGAGACAGGGTGGATGGGGCCAACGTCCTGACTTTC. Translated: CASSLYPRDRVDGANVLTF. The chain employs TRBV5-1 and TRBJ2-6; TRBD1 agrees at 7 bases. The trim removed 1 base at V and 3 bases at J, leaving 13 bases unmatched. The CDR3 spans 19 residues. Germline V CDR1 and CDR2: SGHRS, YFSETQ.

This clonotype was detected only a few times. The V call is TRBV18, the J call TRBJ2-7; 7 bases map to TRBD1. The V and J ends lost 6 bases and 5 bases, in that order; junction bases with no gene match: 7. This CDR3 region has 13 residues. Germline assignment: CDR1 KGHSH and CDR2 LQKENI. CDR3 nucleotides: TGTGCCAGCTCTCCTATACAGGGGAACGAGCAGTACTTC. It is translated as CASSPIQGNEQYF.

This sequence joins TRBV28 and TRBJ2-1; tentative D call: TRBD2 (5 bases). Germline V gene sequence: CDR1 MDHEN, CDR2 SYDVKM. The ends were cut back, 5 bases at V and 0 bases at J, with 8 bases in the middle. This CDR3 region has 14 residues. The CDR3 loop is CASSSGRSYNEQFF. The CDR3 DNA follows: TGTGCCAGCAGTAGCGGTCGCTCCTACAATGAGCAGTTCTTC.

This clonotype was seen a few times. The chain is built from TRBV20-1 and TRBJ1-1; no clear D gene. The germline CDR1 and CDR2 sequences are DFQATT and SNEGSKA (reference sequence). The CDR3 has 12 residues. The germline V and J ends were trimmed by 0 bases and 11 bases, with 13 bases remaining between them. CDR3 DNA: TGCAGTGCTAGAGATGATGACGATTTGGCTTTCTTT. It yields the protein CSARDDDDLAFF.